This TCR beta chain was identified during a study of CD8 T cells in ankylosing spondylitis. CDR1 is LGHNA, CDR2 YNFKEQ, per germline. V lost 0 bases and J lost 8, with 14 bases in between. The CDR3 is 15 amino acids. A quantitative 5'-RACE method, one with molecular barcodes, was used to make TCR beta libraries. MiXCR, applied by TCRdb to the 5' RACE reads, yields one record per CDR3 protein. The sample includes around 770,000 distinct CDR3 sequences, about 20% of them seen just once. Comments on this clonotype: The antigen remains undetermined.

Overall study findings and caveats: Reports say disease-linked clones showed up significantly more in matched ankylosing spondylitis synovial fluid. In the blood and synovial fluid of reactive arthritis, some motif variants had been previously reported. It appeared that ankylosing spondylitis blood was characterized by a TCR beta motif of roughly 8 highly homologous variants. The disease-linked clones had a CD8+ phenotype and low blood frequencies.

This chain uses TRBV4-2 with TRBJ2-1, with a tentative D call TRBD1 (5 bases). The sample was blood, either unsorted or a sorted T cell fraction (not recorded which). The TCR was taken from a male donor with ankylosing spondylitis. The chain's CDR3 is CASSQDADTVDEQFF. CDR3 nucleotide sequence: TGTGCCAGCAGCCAAGATGCGGACACCGTCGATGAGCAGTTCTTC.